The sequence of this T cell receptor beta chain was determined in a study of cytomegalovirus exposure and HLA in healthy donors. Method: immunoSEQ multiplex PCR; TCRdb's copy keeps in-frame clones and lacks some. Of about 280,000 clones detected, approximately 83% appear once; the ten largest clones hold 1%. Notes on the study in general: Most observed TCR sequences were rare, whereas some public TCRs were detected in many donors.

Regarding this clone: Antigen unknown.

This CDR3 is built from 13 residues. J lost 3 bases, V lost 4 bases, and 2 bases had no gene match. From germline, CDR1 is MNHNS and CDR2 SASEGT. The source material was PBMCs. The sequence derives from a young woman in good health and CMV-seronegative. The chain joins TRBV6-1 to TRBJ2-7, with 8 bases identical to TRBD1. The CDR3 region is CASSVTGGYEQYF. The CDR3 nucleotides read TGTGCCAGCAGTGTTACAGGGGGCTACGAGCAGTACTTC.